The clone carrying this T cell receptor beta chain was seen more than once but under ten times. The antigen is unknown. The sample originates from a study of glioma-infiltrating T cells. Looking at the study overall: Presurgical dexamethasone in glioma patients lasted six or fewer days.

Points from the study as a whole: CDR3 overlap between tissue and blood was very small.

Using RNA template, CDR3s of TCR alpha and beta were amplified with iRepertoire arm-PCR. TCRdb used MiXCR to reprocess the multiplex PCR reads, holding one entry per CDR3 protein. The data hold more than 350,000 distinct CDR3 sequences, with roughly two fifths observed a single time. The V gene end was trimmed by 7 bases and the J gene end by 1 base; junction bases not matched to a gene: 7. The length of the CDR3 is 15 residues. Looked up from germline, CDR1 is SNHLY and CDR2 is FYNNEI. This receptor was taken from a human donor with low-grade glioma or glioblastoma, undergoing nonglioma brain surgery, or in good health (not recorded which). The chain links TRBV2 to TRBJ2-1; TRBD2 agrees at 7 bases. The sequenced sample was glioma tissue, nonneoplastic brain tissue, or PBMCs (not recorded which). The CDR3 loop reads CASIRLAGSYNEQFF. The CDR3, as DNA: TGTGCCAGCATCCGATTAGCGGGTTCCTACAATGAGCAGTTCTTC.